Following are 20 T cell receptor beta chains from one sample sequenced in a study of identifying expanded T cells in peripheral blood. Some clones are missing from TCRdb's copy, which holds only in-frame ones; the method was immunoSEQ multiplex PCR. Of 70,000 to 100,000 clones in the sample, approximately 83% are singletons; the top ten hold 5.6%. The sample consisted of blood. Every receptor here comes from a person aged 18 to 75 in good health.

The CDR3 nucleotides read TGTGCCAGCAGCTTAAACCCACTCGCAGATACGCAGTATTTT. Translated: CASSLNPLADTQYF. The chain has TRBV7-3 and TRBJ2-3; D is undetermined. Germline V lookup: CDR1 SGHTA, CDR2 FQGTGA. The CDR3 runs to 14 residues. The V end lost 1 base, the J end lost 4 bases, and 9 bases lay between the germline ends.

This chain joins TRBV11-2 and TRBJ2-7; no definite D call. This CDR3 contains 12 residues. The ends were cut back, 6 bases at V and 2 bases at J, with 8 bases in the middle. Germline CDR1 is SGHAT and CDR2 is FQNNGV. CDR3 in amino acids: CASRGRAYEQYF. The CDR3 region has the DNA TGTGCCAGCAGGGGTAGGGCCTACGAGCAGTACTTC. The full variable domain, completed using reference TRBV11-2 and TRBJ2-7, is EAGVAQSPRYKIIEKRQSVAFWCNPISGHATLYWYQQILGQGPKLLIQFQNNGVVDDSQLPKDRFSAERLKGVDSTLKIQPAKLEDSAVYLCASRGRAYEQYFGPGTRLTVT.

The CDR3 loop reads CSVVGGQASGYTF. DNA for the CDR3: TGCAGCGTTGTCGGGGGGCAGGCGTCTGGCTACACCTTC. The chain links TRBV29-1 to TRBJ1-2, with TRBD1 as a possible D gene (6 bases). The CDR3 covers 13 residues. With 4 bases removed from V and 7 bases from J, the gap between germline ends came to 16 bases. The germline CDR1 and CDR2 sequences are SQVTM and ANQGSEA. The entire variable domain, with the rest obtained from reference TRBV29-1 and TRBJ1-2, is as follows: SAVISQKPSRDICQRGTSLTIQCQVDSQVTMMFWYRQQPGQSLTLIATANQGSEATYESGFVIDKFPISRPNLTFSTLTVSNMSPEDSSIYLCSVVGGQASGYTFGSGTRLTVV.

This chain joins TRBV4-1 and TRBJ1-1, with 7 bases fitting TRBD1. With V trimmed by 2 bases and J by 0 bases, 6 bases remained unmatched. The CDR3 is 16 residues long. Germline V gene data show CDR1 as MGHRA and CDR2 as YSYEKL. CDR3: CASSQQTGVVNTEAFF. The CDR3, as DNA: TGCGCCAGCAGCCAACAAACAGGGGTGGTGAACACTGAAGCTTTCTTT.

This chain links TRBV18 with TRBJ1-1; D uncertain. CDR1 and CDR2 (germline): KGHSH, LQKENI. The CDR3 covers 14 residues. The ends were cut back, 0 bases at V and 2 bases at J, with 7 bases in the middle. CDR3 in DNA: TGTGCCAGCTCACCACCTCCAGGAAACACTGAAGCTTTCTTT. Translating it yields CASSPPPGNTEAFF.

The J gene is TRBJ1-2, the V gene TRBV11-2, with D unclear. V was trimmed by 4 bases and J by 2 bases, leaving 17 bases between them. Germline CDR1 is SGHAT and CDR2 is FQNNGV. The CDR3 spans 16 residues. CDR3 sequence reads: CASSSLTRRLNYGYTF. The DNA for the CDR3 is TGTGCCAGCAGCTCCCTTACGCGGCGGCTGAACTATGGCTACACCTTC.

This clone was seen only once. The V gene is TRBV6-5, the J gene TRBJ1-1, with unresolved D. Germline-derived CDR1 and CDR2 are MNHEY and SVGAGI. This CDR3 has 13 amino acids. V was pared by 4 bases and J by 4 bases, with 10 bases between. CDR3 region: CASSSPYSTEAFF. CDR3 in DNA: TGTGCCAGCAGTTCTCCCTACTCCACTGAAGCTTTCTTT.

This chain's CDR3 is CASSHGTGGVYGYTF. In nucleotides, the CDR3 is TGCGCCAGCAGCCACGGGACAGGGGGCGTCTATGGCTACACCTTC. The chain carries TRBV4-3 and TRBJ1-2, with 12 bases fitting TRBD1. V lost 3 bases to trimming and J lost 4 bases; unmatched junction nucleotides: 3. Germline CDR1 is LGHNA and CDR2 is YSLEER. This CDR3 is 15 amino acids long.

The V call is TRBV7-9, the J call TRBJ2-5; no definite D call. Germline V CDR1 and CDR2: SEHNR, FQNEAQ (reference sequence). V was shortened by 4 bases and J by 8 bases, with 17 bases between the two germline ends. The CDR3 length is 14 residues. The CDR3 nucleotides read TGTGCCAGCAGCTCCTACCGTGGCGGCCTAACCCAGTACTTC. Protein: CASSSYRGGLTQYF.

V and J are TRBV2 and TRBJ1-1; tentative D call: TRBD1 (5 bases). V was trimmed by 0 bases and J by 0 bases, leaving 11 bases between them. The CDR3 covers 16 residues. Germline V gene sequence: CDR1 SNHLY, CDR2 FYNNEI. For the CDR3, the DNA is TGTGCCAGCAGTGAAGCGCCCGGGGGGATGAACACTGAAGCTTTCTTT. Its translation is CASSEAPGGMNTEAFF. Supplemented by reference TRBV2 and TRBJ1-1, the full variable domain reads EPEVTQTPSHQVTQMGQEVILRCVPISNHLYFYWYRQILGQKVEFLVSFYNNEISEKSEIFDDQFSVERPDGSNFTLKIRSTKLEDSAMYFCASSEAPGGMNTEAFFGQGTRLTVV.

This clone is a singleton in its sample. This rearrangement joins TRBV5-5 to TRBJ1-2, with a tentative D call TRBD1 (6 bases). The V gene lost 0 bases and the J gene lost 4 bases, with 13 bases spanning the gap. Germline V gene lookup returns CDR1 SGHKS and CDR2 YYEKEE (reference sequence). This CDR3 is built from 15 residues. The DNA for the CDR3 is TGTGCCAGCAGCTTGGAGGTGGCAGGGGTCTATGGCTACACCTTC. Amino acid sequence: CASSLEVAGVYGYTF. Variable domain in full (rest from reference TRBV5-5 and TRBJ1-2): DAGVTQSPTHLIKTRGQQVTLRCSPISGHKSVSWYQQVLGQGPQFIFQYYEKEERGRGNFPDRFSARQFPNYSSELNVNALLLGDSALYLCASSLEVAGVYGYTFGSGTRLTVV.

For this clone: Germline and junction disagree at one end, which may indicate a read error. Here the CDR3 reads CARSVRTGRGFNYGYTF. In DNA form, the CDR3 reads TGTGCCCGGAGTGTACGAACAGGGCGCGGGTTTAACTATGGCTACACCTTC. The V gene is TRBV30, the J gene TRBJ1-2; a weak D match, TRBD1 (6 bases). The germline CDR1 and CDR2 sequences are GTSNPN and SVGIG (reference sequence). The CDR3 extends over 17 amino acids.

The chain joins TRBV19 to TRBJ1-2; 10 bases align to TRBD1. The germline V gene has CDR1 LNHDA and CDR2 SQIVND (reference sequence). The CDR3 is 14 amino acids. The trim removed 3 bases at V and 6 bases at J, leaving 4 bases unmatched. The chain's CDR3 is CASSMDRGFHGYTF. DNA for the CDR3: TGTGCCAGTAGTATGGACAGGGGGTTTCATGGCTACACCTTC.

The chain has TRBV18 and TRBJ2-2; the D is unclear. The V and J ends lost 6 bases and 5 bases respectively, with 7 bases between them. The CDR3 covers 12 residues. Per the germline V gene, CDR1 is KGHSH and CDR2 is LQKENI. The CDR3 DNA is TGTGCCAGCTCCCTACAGACCGGGGAGCTGTTTTTT. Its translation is CASSLQTGELFF.

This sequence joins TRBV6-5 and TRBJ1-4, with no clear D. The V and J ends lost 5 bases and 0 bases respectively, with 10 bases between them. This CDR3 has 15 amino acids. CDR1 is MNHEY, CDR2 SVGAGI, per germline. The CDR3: CASSLNPATNEKLFF. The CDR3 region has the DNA TGTGCCAGCAGTCTTAACCCCGCAACTAATGAAAAACTGTTTTTT.

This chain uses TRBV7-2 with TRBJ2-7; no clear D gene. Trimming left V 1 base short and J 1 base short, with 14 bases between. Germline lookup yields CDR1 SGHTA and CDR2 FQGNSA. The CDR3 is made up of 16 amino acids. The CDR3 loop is CASSLVPGSGSYEQYF. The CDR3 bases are TGTGCCAGCAGCTTAGTACCGGGTTCCGGATCCTACGAGCAGTACTTC.

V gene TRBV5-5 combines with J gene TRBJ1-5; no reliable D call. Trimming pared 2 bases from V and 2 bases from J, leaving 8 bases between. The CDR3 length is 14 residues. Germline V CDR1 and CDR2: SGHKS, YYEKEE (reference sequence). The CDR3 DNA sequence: TGTGCCAGCAGCTTCCGCCCGGGCAATCAGCCCCAGCATTTT. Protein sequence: CASSFRPGNQPQHF. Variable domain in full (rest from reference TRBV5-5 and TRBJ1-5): DAGVTQSPTHLIKTRGQQVTLRCSPISGHKSVSWYQQVLGQGPQFIFQYYEKEERGRGNFPDRFSARQFPNYSSELNVNALLLGDSALYLCASSFRPGNQPQHFGDGTRLSIL.

The CDR3 DNA is TGTGCCAGCAGTTTATGGGGGGATAGCAATCAGCCCCAGCATTTT. It is translated as CASSLWGDSNQPQHF. The rearrangement links TRBV27 to TRBJ1-5; D perhaps matches TRBD1 (5 bases). Trimming pared 1 base from V and 0 bases from J, leaving 7 bases between. This CDR3 contains 15 residues. The germline gives CDR1 MNHEY, CDR2 SMNVEV (reference sequence).

The CDR3 spells CATSREAEAFF. CDR3 nucleotides: TGTGCCACCAGCAGAGAGGCTGAAGCTTTCTTT. The chain carries TRBV15 and TRBJ1-1; unclear D gene. CDR3 length: 11 amino acids. V shed 0 bases and J shed 6 bases, with 2 bases lying between them. Germline CDR1 is LNHNV and CDR2 is YYDKDF (reference sequence). The complete variable domain, with remaining parts taken from reference TRBV15 and TRBJ1-1, reads DAMVIQNPRYQVTQFGKPVTLSCSQTLNHNVMYWYQQKSSQAPKLLFHYYDKDFNNEADTPDNFQSRRPNTSFCFLDIRSPGLGDTAMYLCATSREAEAFFGQGTRLTVV.

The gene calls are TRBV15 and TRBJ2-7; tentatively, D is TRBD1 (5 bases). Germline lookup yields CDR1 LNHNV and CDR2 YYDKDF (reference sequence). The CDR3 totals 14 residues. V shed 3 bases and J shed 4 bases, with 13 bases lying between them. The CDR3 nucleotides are TGTGCCACCAGCAGCACCGAAAGGGGATACGAGCAGTACTTC. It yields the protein CATSSTERGYEQYF. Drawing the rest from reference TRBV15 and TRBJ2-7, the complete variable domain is DAMVIQNPRYQVTQFGKPVTLSCSQTLNHNVMYWYQQKSSQAPKLLFHYYDKDFNNEADTPDNFQSRRPNTSFCFLDIRSPGLGDTAMYLCATSSTERGYEQYFGPGTRLTVT.